This passage covers 8 T cell receptor beta chains from one sample sequenced in a study of T-cell reconstitution after alpha-beta-depleted transplantation in children. The library targeted TCRbeta and was prepared with unique molecular identifiers. TCRdb reprocessed the PCR reads with MiXCR, giving one entry per CDR3 protein. The repertoire holds 330,000 or so distinct CDR3 sequences, with 10% as singletons. The material was PBMCs, obtained before TCRalphabeta/CD19-depleted stem cell transplant. Every receptor here comes from a boy in the first two years of life with acute myeloid leukemia, due to receive a stem cell transplant.

This clonotype was seen repeatedly, ten times or more. V and J are TRBV5-6 and TRBJ1-5; no clear D. The germline CDR1 and CDR2 sequences are SGHDT and YYEEEE. Trimming took 0 bases from V and 9 from J, leaving 10 bases between them. The CDR3 contains 13 residues. CDR3 coding DNA: TGTGCCAGCAGCTTGGGTGTCGGACCGCCCCAGCATTTT. Translated: CASSLGVGPPQHF.

The table lists this clonotype with many counts. The V and J genes are TRBV12-3 or TRBV12-4 and TRBJ2-2; 8 bases match TRBD1. Germline trimming cut 5 bases from V and 8 bases from J; bases unmatched to any gene: 7. The CDR3 totals 14 residues. The CDR3 DNA reads TGTGCCAGCAGTCTGCCAGGGGGCTCTGGGGAGCTGTTTTTT. Protein sequence: CASSLPGGSGELFF.

The chain combines TRBV28 with TRBJ2-5; D perhaps matches TRBD1 (5 bases). This CDR3 has 14 residues. Germline values: CDR1 MDHEN, CDR2 SYDVKM. Trimming took 1 base from V and 5 from J, leaving 11 bases between them. The CDR3 loop reads CASSLSRVGETQYF. CDR3 coding DNA: TGTGCCAGCAGTTTATCCAGGGTCGGTGAGACCCAGTACTTC. Full variable domain (remainder filled in from reference TRBV28 and TRBJ2-5): DVKVTQSSRYLVKRTGEKVFLECVQDMDHENMFWYRQDPGLGLRLIYFSYDVKMKEKGDIPEGYSVSREKKERFSLILESASTNQTSMYLCASSLSRVGETQYFGPGTRLLVL.

In regard to this clonotype: The junction shows a germline mismatch at one end, possibly a read error. The chain joins TRBV7-7 to TRBJ2-5; tentative D call: TRBD2 (5 bases). Germline CDR1 and CDR2: SSHAT and FNYEAQ (reference sequence). The CDR3 is 13 residues long. The CDR3 sequence: CASSFSAWETQYF. CDR3 DNA sequence: TGTGCTAGCAGCTTTAGCGCCTGGGAGACCCAGTACTTC.

This clonotype was detected many times. The rearrangement uses TRBV5-5 and TRBJ2-1; no definite D call. Deletions cut 1 base from V and 6 bases from J, with 8 bases between. Germline V lookup: CDR1 SGHKS, CDR2 YYEKEE (reference sequence). This CDR3 is 13 amino acids long. CDR3 region: CASSLPVPNEQFF. CDR3 DNA sequence: TGTGCCAGCAGCTTGCCGGTCCCCAATGAGCAGTTCTTC.

This clonotype was recorded many times. This chain uses TRBV11-2 with TRBJ1-5; 9 bases fit TRBD1. The CDR3 has 15 amino acids. Losses at the gene ends were 0 bases for V and 7 bases for J; bases not matched to a gene: 4. The germline V gene encodes CDR1 SGHAT and CDR2 FQNNGV. CDR3 DNA: TGTGCCAGCAGCTTAGACGGACAGGGGAGCCAGCCCCAGCATTTT. Translated, it gives CASSLDGQGSQPQHF.

This clonotype was recorded many times. The rearrangement joins TRBV12-3 or TRBV12-4 to TRBJ2-3; TRBD2 matches at 8 bases. This CDR3 comprises 15 residues. V gave up 3 bases and J gave up 4 bases; unmatched junction bases: 6. The CDR3 coding sequence is TGTGCCAGCAGTTTTAAGGCGGGAGGACCAGATACGCAGTATTTT. It yields the protein CASSFKAGGPDTQYF.

In this sample, this clonotype turned up many times. CDR3 sequence reads: CASSYGLADQETQYF. CDR3 DNA sequence: TGTGCCAGCAGCTATGGACTAGCGGACCAAGAGACCCAGTACTTC. The chain uses TRBV7-9 and TRBJ2-5; 10 bases match TRBD2. Germline values: CDR1 SEHNR, CDR2 FQNEAQ (reference sequence). Unmatched junction bases numbered 2, after V lost 4 bases and J lost 0 bases. The CDR3 extends over 15 amino acids.